Presented here are 6 T cell receptor beta chains from one specimen sequenced in a study of shared clonotypes between healthy human individuals. CD45RO-negative CD8 cells positively selected for CCR7 made up the naive population, which excluded terminally differentiated effector memory CD45RA+ cells. Repertoires were generated with immunoSEQ multiplex PCR, while TCRdb's copy carries only in-frame clones and drops some. The sample holds about 680,000 clones, 92% seen once. Specimen: naive CD8+ T cells sorted from blood. The receptors shown here come from a man aged 25 to 45 in good health.

This clone has just one count. This chain joins TRBV9 and TRBJ2-7; D not certain. Trimming removed 1 base at V and 6 bases at J, with 8 bases between. This CDR3 spans 12 amino acids. CDR1 SGDLS and CDR2 YYNGEE come from the germline V gene. CDR3 loop: CASSVSGSEQYF. The DNA for the CDR3 is TGTGCCAGCAGCGTATCAGGCTCCGAGCAGTACTTC.

The chain is built from TRBV14 and TRBJ2-7; 10 nucleotides agree with TRBD2. V lost 4 bases and J lost 4; bases outside the gene matches: 7. CDR3 length: 15 residues. Germline values: CDR1 SGHDN, CDR2 FVKESK. The CDR3 sequence is CASSRSGRALYEQYF. The CDR3 region has the DNA TGTGCCAGCAGCCGGAGCGGGAGGGCCCTTTACGAGCAGTACTTC.

The chain employs TRBV7-3 and TRBJ2-1; TRBD2 matches at 10 bases. The CDR3 is 17 residues long. Per germline, CDR1 SGHTA and CDR2 FQGTGA. V lost 2 bases to trimming and J lost 3 bases; unmatched junction nucleotides: 7. The CDR3 DNA reads TGTGCCAGCAGCTTATACCCCACTAGCGGGGACTACAATGAGCAGTTCTTC. It specifies CASSLYPTSGDYNEQFF.

V and J are TRBV5-1 and TRBJ2-3; D unresolved. CDR3 length: 14 amino acids. The germline CDR1 and CDR2 sequences are SGHRS and YFSETQ. The V gene lost 4 bases and the J gene lost 1 base, with 10 bases spanning the gap. CDR3 sequence (DNA): TGCGCCAGCAGCAGCATAGGAGGCACAGATACGCAGTATTTT. The encoded protein is CASSSIGGTDTQYF.

This chain links TRBV6-5 with TRBJ2-3; 11 nucleotides align to TRBD2. CDR3 size: 15 residues. V lost 5 bases, J lost 6 bases, and 7 bases stayed unmatched. Germline V gene sequence: CDR1 MNHEY, CDR2 SVGAGI. The DNA of the CDR3 is TGTGCCAGCAGTCGACCAACTAGCGGGAGTGATACGCAGTATTTT. This sequence encodes CASSRPTSGSDTQYF.

V is TRBV2 and J is TRBJ2-7; 11 nucleotides line up with TRBD1. Germline CDR1 is SNHLY and CDR2 is FYNNEI. This CDR3 region has 16 residues. With V trimmed by 5 bases and J by 3 bases, 9 bases remained unmatched. This CDR3 is CASSRSRTGGYYEQYF. The CDR3 DNA sequence: TGTGCCAGCAGTCGAAGCCGGACAGGGGGCTACTACGAGCAGTACTTC.